The 32 T cell receptor beta chains in this list originate from one sample, sequenced in a study of blood T cell repertoires in COVID-19. Sequencing was performed with immunoSEQ multiplex PCR; in TCRdb, only in-frame clones are kept and a portion is missing. The table records around 280,000 clones, about 90% of them present only once. Sequencing was performed on peripheral blood. Receptor source: a woman between 25 and 40 years old who had recovered from COVID-19.

This clone was found a few times. This chain uses TRBV6-2 or TRBV6-3 with TRBJ2-7; a weak D match, TRBD1 (5 bases). The ends were cut back, 3 bases at V and 2 bases at J, with 14 bases in the middle. CDR3 length: 15 amino acids. The germline gives CDR1 MNHEY, CDR2 SVGEGT. CDR3 region: CASSYSFDSPYEQYF. CDR3 nucleotides: TGTGCCAGCAGTTATTCCTTCGACAGTCCCTACGAGCAGTACTTC.

The chain joins TRBV9 to TRBJ1-3, with TRBD1 matching over 7 bases. CDR3 length: 16 residues. The V and J ends lost 4 bases and 0 bases, in that order; junction bases with no gene match: 7. CDR1 and CDR2 from the germline V gene are SGDLS and YYNGEE. This chain's CDR3 is CASSKQGGYSGNTIYF. CDR3 DNA sequence: TGTGCCAGCAGCAAGCAGGGGGGATACTCTGGAAACACCATATATTTT.

The chain couples TRBV15 to TRBJ2-6; TRBD2 is a possible D gene (5 bases). The CDR3 has 15 residues. The germline gives CDR1 LNHNV, CDR2 YYDKDF (reference sequence). Trimming cost V 1 base and J 4 bases, with 8 bases left between them. Here the CDR3 reads CATSRVEGGANVLTF. The CDR3, as DNA: TGTGCCACCAGCAGAGTCGAGGGCGGGGCCAACGTCCTGACTTTC.

The chain carries TRBV7-9 and TRBJ2-2, with D possibly being TRBD2 (5 bases). Trimming shortened V by 7 bases and J by 0 bases, and 15 bases separated the two germline ends. The CDR3 has 16 residues. Germline V gives CDR1 SEHNR, CDR2 FQNEAQ (reference sequence). CDR3: CASISGGGANTGELFF. In DNA form, the CDR3 reads TGTGCCAGCATCTCCGGTGGAGGAGCGAACACCGGGGAGCTGTTTTTT.

The rearrangement uses TRBV6-6 and TRBJ1-6; D call uncertain. V lost 8 bases and J lost 3, with 14 bases in between. This CDR3 has 15 amino acids. Germline CDR1 MNHNY, CDR2 SVGAGI (reference sequence). The CDR3 DNA is TGTGCCAGCGAGGAAAAACTCTACTATAATTCACCCCTCCACTTT. As protein: CASEEKLYYNSPLHF.

This clone was seen once. V and J are TRBV6-6 and TRBJ2-1, with 7 bases that match TRBD2. Germline loops: CDR1 MNHNY, CDR2 SVGAGI (reference sequence). V lost 8 bases, J lost 6 bases, and 10 bases stayed unmatched. The CDR3 totals 14 residues. DNA for the CDR3: TGTGCCAGCCTGGGGGGAGGGAGCACCAATGAGCAGTTCTTC. It is translated as CASLGGGSTNEQFF.

V is TRBV5-5 and J is TRBJ1-1; D is unresolved. The CDR3 is made up of 14 amino acids. Germline loops: CDR1 SGHKS, CDR2 YYEKEE (reference sequence). The V and J ends lost 0 bases and 1 base respectively, with 7 bases between them. CDR3 sequence reads: CASSLAAGNTEAFF. For the CDR3, the DNA is TGTGCCAGCAGCTTGGCGGCGGGGAACACTGAAGCTTTCTTT.

This rearrangement joins TRBV6-5 to TRBJ1-1; the D is unclear. V gave up 1 base and J gave up 5 bases, with 17 bases separating them. Germline V lookup: CDR1 MNHEY, CDR2 SVGAGI. The CDR3 has 16 residues. The CDR3 DNA sequence: TGTGCCAGCAGTTACTATCTAACAGACCGAGGGACTGAAGCTTTCTTT. Its translation: CASSYYLTDRGTEAFF.

The chain links TRBV30 to TRBJ2-7; tentatively, D is TRBD2 (6 bases). The CDR3 spans 13 residues. Looked up from germline, CDR1 is GTSNPN and CDR2 is SVGIG (reference sequence). V lost 2 bases, J lost 4 bases, and 12 bases lay in between. The CDR3 DNA reads TGTGCCTGGAGTCAAGGAGGGCAGTACGAGCAGTACTTC. Translated: CAWSQGGQYEQYF.

The chain uses TRBV19 and TRBJ1-1, with D possibly matching TRBD1 (6 bases). There are 18 residues in the CDR3. V was cut by 11 bases and J by 1 base, with 29 bases left in between. Germline V lookup: CDR1 LNHDA, CDR2 SQIVND (reference sequence). The CDR3 DNA reads as TGTGCCGCATCCCGAGTCAGGAGTCCCTTCAGGGGGAACACTGAAGCTTTCTTT. Translating it yields CAASRVRSPFRGNTEAFF. Full variable domain (missing parts from reference TRBV19 and TRBJ1-1): DGGITQSPKYLFRKEGQNVTLSCEQNLNHDAMYWYRQDPGQGLRLIYYSQIVNDFQKGDIAEGYSVSREKKESFPLTVTSAQKNPTAFYLCAASRVRSPFRGNTEAFFGQGTRLTVV.

The chain recombines TRBV6-2 or TRBV6-3 with TRBJ2-1; 9 nucleotides align to TRBD2. CDR3 length: 16 residues. Per the germline V gene, CDR1 is MNHEY and CDR2 is SVGEGT. The ends lost 4 bases at V and 4 bases at J; junction bases unmatched: 8. CDR3 coding DNA: TGTGCCAGCAGTTCCTTGACTAGCGGAACATACAATGAGCAGTTCTTC. Its protein product is CASSSLTSGTYNEQFF.

The chain employs TRBV5-1 and TRBJ1-2; TRBD1 matches 11 bases. Per germline, CDR1 SGHRS and CDR2 YFSETQ. CDR3 size: 15 residues. The trim removed 4 bases at V and 6 bases at J, leaving 8 bases unmatched. CDR3 nucleotides: TGCGCCAGCAGCCTGCAAGGACAGGGGGCTGATGGCTACACCTTC. Translating it yields CASSLQGQGADGYTF.

A single count supports this clone. The rearrangement joins TRBV5-6 to TRBJ2-1; D call uncertain. The CDR3 sequence is 14 residues long. Germline assignment: CDR1 SGHDT and CDR2 YYEEEE. V was shortened by 0 bases and J by 5 bases, with 9 bases between the two germline ends. The chain's CDR3 is CASSLGQINNEQFF. In DNA, the CDR3 is TGTGCCAGCAGCTTGGGTCAGATAAACAATGAGCAGTTCTTC.

The chain couples TRBV7-9 to TRBJ2-3, with D tentatively TRBD1 (7 bases). This CDR3 contains 15 residues. V was clipped by 4 bases and J by 7 bases, with 18 bases between them. CDR1 and CDR2 from the germline V gene are SEHNR and FQNEAQ (reference sequence). The CDR3 reads CASSYRTGGENTQYF. CDR3 nucleotide sequence: TGTGCCAGCAGCTACCGGACAGGAGGGGAGAATACGCAGTATTTT.

The V gene is TRBV7-2, the J gene TRBJ2-5, with 11 bases that match TRBD2. CDR1 and CDR2 (germline): SGHTA, FQGNSA. This CDR3 is 16 amino acids long. J lost 9 bases, V lost 5 bases, and 14 bases had no gene match. The CDR3 is CASSPMASGGLSAQYF. CDR3 bases: TGTGCCAGCAGCCCAATGGCTAGCGGGGGGCTTTCGGCCCAGTACTTC.

As for this clone: One base separates it from a far larger clone, so it is likely a read error. This sample also contains other DNA sequences that code for the same CDR3. The V and J genes are TRBV27 and TRBJ2-7; 10 nucleotides agree with TRBD1. V dropped 6 bases and J dropped 1; count of bases not matched to a gene: 3. This CDR3 region has 14 residues. Germline CDR1 MNHEY, CDR2 SMNVEV (reference sequence). The CDR3 nucleotides are TGTGCCAGCAGCCGGACAGGGGGGTCCTACGAGCAGTACTTC. Protein product: CASSRTGGSYEQYF.

The chain links TRBV29-1 to TRBJ2-7, with a possible D match to TRBD2 (5 bases). Germline V gene lookup returns CDR1 SQVTM and CDR2 ANQGSEA. The CDR3 runs to 13 residues. V shed 4 bases and J shed 1 base, with 11 bases lying between them. The CDR3 bases are TGCAGCGTTGTTGCCGGGAAGTCCTACGAGCAGTACTTC. It specifies CSVVAGKSYEQYF.

As to this clone: The sample contains more than one DNA sequence encoding this CDR3. The V gene is TRBV5-1, the J gene TRBJ1-1, with a possible D match to TRBD1 (6 bases). Germline V lookup: CDR1 SGHRS, CDR2 YFSETQ. Trimming pared 3 bases from V and 2 bases from J, leaving 11 bases between. The CDR3 runs 14 residues. CDR3 protein: CASSSGQPNTEAFF. CDR3 nucleotide sequence: TGCGCCAGCAGCTCGGGACAACCTAACACTGAAGCTTTCTTT.

This chain uses TRBV19 with TRBJ1-6; D gene uncertain. The CDR3 loop spans 15 amino acids. Germline V gives CDR1 LNHDA, CDR2 SQIVND (reference sequence). V was cut by 3 bases and J by 0 bases, with 6 bases left in between. The CDR3 DNA is TGTGCCAGTAGTATGATGAGCTCCTATAATTCACCCCTCCACTTT. It specifies CASSMMSSYNSPLHF.

J is TRBJ2-4 and V is TRBV13; a weak D match, TRBD1 (5 bases). V shed 3 bases and J shed 8 bases, with 11 bases lying between them. The CDR3 runs to 13 residues. In germline, CDR1 is PRHDT, CDR2 FYEKMQ (reference sequence). The CDR3 is CASSLTAFDIQYF. CDR3 sequence (DNA): TGTGCCAGCAGCTTGACAGCGTTCGACATTCAGTACTTC.

This clone was seen once. The chain recombines TRBV4-2 with TRBJ2-7; 13 positions match TRBD2. Germline CDR1 is LGHNA and CDR2 is YNFKEQ. CDR3 size: 16 residues. With V trimmed by 1 base and J by 2 bases, 2 bases remained unmatched. The CDR3 nucleotides read TGTGCCAGCAGCCAAGGGACTAGCGGGGGAACCTACGAGCAGTACTTC. This codes for CASSQGTSGGTYEQYF.

The J gene is TRBJ2-2, the V gene TRBV7-3, with 9 nucleotides matching TRBD2. With 5 bases clipped from V and 1 base from J, the junction kept 2 bases outside the gene matches. This CDR3 comprises 15 residues. Germline V lookup: CDR1 SGHTA, CDR2 FQGTGA. The CDR3 DNA follows: TGTGCCAGCAGCGGTAGCGGGGGGAACACCGGGGAGCTGTTTTTT. Its translation is CASSGSGGNTGELFF.

This chain connects TRBV7-9 to TRBJ1-2; 8 bases match TRBD1. V was clipped by 4 bases and J by 8 bases; unmatched bases: 9. In germline, CDR1 is SEHNR, CDR2 FQNEAQ (reference sequence). The CDR3 runs 14 residues. The chain's CDR3 is CASSSQGDSAGYTF. CDR3 nucleotide sequence: TGTGCCAGCAGCTCACAGGGGGATTCGGCCGGCTACACCTTC.

The gene calls are TRBV6-2 or TRBV6-3 and TRBJ2-7; TRBD2 matches at 7 bases. Per germline, CDR1 MNHEY and CDR2 SVGEGT. This CDR3 is built from 13 residues. V dropped 4 bases and J dropped 0; count of bases not matched to a gene: 0. CDR3 region: CASSWTSSYEQYF. CDR3 coding DNA: TGTGCCAGCAGTTGGACTAGCTCCTACGAGCAGTACTTC.

The V and J genes are TRBV6-2 or TRBV6-3 and TRBJ2-7, with 9 bases fitting TRBD1. V dropped 3 bases and J dropped 6; count of bases not matched to a gene: 9. Germline CDR1 and CDR2: MNHEY and SVGEGT. The CDR3 has 15 amino acids. The CDR3 loop is CASSYPTRTGVEQYF. The CDR3 DNA reads TGTGCCAGCAGTTATCCAACCCGGACAGGGGTCGAGCAGTACTTC.

This clone was observed a few times. V usage is TRBV7-6 and J usage is TRBJ2-2; 7 nucleotides align to TRBD2. The length of the CDR3 is 20 residues. The V gene's germline CDR1 is SGHVS and CDR2 FNYEAQ. With V trimmed by 2 bases and J by 0 bases, 15 bases remained unmatched. The CDR3: CASSLMGYGSGTANTGELFF. The CDR3 nucleotides are TGTGCCAGCAGCTTAATGGGCTACGGAAGCGGGACCGCGAACACCGGGGAGCTGTTTTTT.

The CDR3 DNA sequence: TGTGCCAGCAGTTTTCCGGACATCTATGGCTACACCTTC. Translating gives CASSFPDIYGYTF. The rearrangement uses TRBV6-5 and TRBJ1-2; D might be TRBD1 (5 bases). The V end lost 4 bases, the J end lost 4 bases, and 10 bases lay between the germline ends. Germline CDR1 reads MNHEY; CDR2 reads SVGAGI. The CDR3 runs 13 residues.

This clone was counted between two and nine times. This rearrangement joins TRBV4-2 to TRBJ1-5; TRBD1 agrees at 8 bases. From germline, CDR1 is LGHNA and CDR2 YNFKEQ. This CDR3 has 15 residues. The V gene end was trimmed by 4 bases and the J gene end by 5 bases; junction bases not matched to a gene: 7. CDR3 amino acids: CASSPEPGGHQPQHF. CDR3 nucleotides: TGTGCCAGCAGCCCCGAGCCAGGGGGCCATCAGCCCCAGCATTTT.

The chain couples TRBV4-1 to TRBJ2-7, with D possibly matching TRBD2 (6 bases). V was pared by 4 bases and J by 1 base, with 11 bases between. The length of the CDR3 is 14 residues. Germline V lookup: CDR1 MGHRA, CDR2 YSYEKL. The CDR3 bases are TGCGCCAGCAGCCCAGCTAGCGTTTCCTACGAGCAGTACTTC. Its translation is CASSPASVSYEQYF.

The chain couples TRBV4-3 to TRBJ2-7; 7 bases align to TRBD1. CDR1 is LGHNA and CDR2 is YSLEER in the germline V gene. V shed 2 bases and J 4 bases; nucleotides not matched to a gene: 8. This CDR3 spans 15 amino acids. The CDR3 loop is CASSQFPGTAYEQYF. The CDR3 DNA follows: TGCGCCAGCAGCCAATTTCCCGGGACAGCTTACGAGCAGTACTTC.

This clone was found once. The rearrangement uses TRBV6-4 and TRBJ2-1; 9 bases map to TRBD1. The germline V gene has CDR1 MRHNA and CDR2 SNTAGT. The CDR3 contains 13 residues. Trimming at V came to 7 bases and at J to 7 bases, leaving 5 bases not matched to a gene. The CDR3 region has the DNA TGTGCCAGCAATAGACAGGGGGAGAATGAGCAGTTCTTC. It codes for CASNRQGENEQFF.

The count of this clone is one. The chain joins TRBV3-1 (or the pseudogene TRBV3-2) to TRBJ1-5; D might be TRBD1 (5 bases). Trimming removed 5 bases from V and 3 bases from J, with 14 bases in between. The CDR3 contains 15 residues. CDR1 and CDR2 from the germline V gene are LGHDT and YNNKEL (reference sequence). CDR3 protein: CASSARGEANQPQHF. The CDR3 nucleotides read TGTGCCAGCAGCGCACGGGGGGAAGCCAATCAGCCCCAGCATTTT.